This TCR beta chain comes out of a study of cytomegalovirus exposure and HLA in healthy donors. Regarding the study as a whole: Previously analyzed data showed that most TCR beta V segments were productive at a frequency of about 87% or about 30%.

The ends lost 5 bases at V and 6 bases at J; junction bases unmatched: 13. Germline values: CDR1 SGHVS, CDR2 FQNEAQ. The CDR3 runs to 16 residues. Remarks on this clone: The antigen is not known.

Amplification used 60 Vbeta primers and 13 Jbeta primers. Generated by immunoSEQ multiplex PCR, the TCRdb table keeps only in-frame clones and is missing some. The sample lists 60,000 to 75,000 clones; around 70% were seen once. Sequencing used PBMCs. The V gene is TRBV7-8, the J gene TRBJ1-5; 7 bases fit TRBD1. This TCR was sampled from a woman under 40 in good health and CMV-seropositive. This CDR3 reads CASSRGTELLGQPQHF. DNA for the CDR3: TGTGCCAGCAGCCGCGGGACAGAGCTTTTGGGTCAGCCCCAGCATTTT.